The 19 T cell receptor beta chains below were found in one sample sequenced in a study of cytomegalovirus exposure and HLA in healthy donors. With 60 Vbeta and 13 Jbeta primers, the PCR was carried out. Sequenced by immunoSEQ multiplex PCR; TCRdb stores in-frame clones only, minus some. The sample has around 190,000 clones; roughly four fifths are singletons. The source material was PBMCs. The receptors shown here come from a woman between 45 and 65 years old in good health and CMV-seronegative.

The V and J genes are TRBV28 and TRBJ2-2; possibly TRBD2 for D (7 bases). Germline V gene sequence: CDR1 MDHEN, CDR2 SYDVKM. V was pared by 1 base and J by 7 bases, with 13 bases between. The CDR3 runs 15 residues. The CDR3 coding sequence is TGTGCCAGCAGTTTATCCAGGGGAGGGGTCGGGGAGCTGTTTTTT. Translated, it gives CASSLSRGGVGELFF.

The chain carries TRBV19 and TRBJ2-1, with 8 bases matching TRBD2. The CDR3 totals 14 residues. The germline CDR1 and CDR2 sequences are LNHDA and SQIVND (reference sequence). J lost 8 bases, V lost 7 bases, and 10 bases had no gene match. Here the CDR3 reads CASNPGGFTDEQFF. The CDR3 region has the DNA TGTGCCAGTAATCCGGGGGGGTTCACGGATGAGCAGTTCTTC.

This clone was seen just once. The V and J genes are TRBV7-2 and TRBJ2-3, with 10 bases identical to TRBD1. The V gene's germline CDR1 is SGHTA and CDR2 FQGNSA. V lost 5 bases to trimming and J lost 3 bases; unmatched junction nucleotides: 8. The CDR3 totals 16 residues. The CDR3 coding sequence is TGTGCCAGCAGCAAGCGACAGGGGGCGCGGACAGATACGCAGTATTTT. Translated, it gives CASSKRQGARTDTQYF.

The rearrangement uses TRBV7-2 and TRBJ1-5; maybe TRBD1 (5 bases). V dropped 4 bases and J dropped 6 bases, with 16 bases sitting between them. The germline V gene has CDR1 SGHTA and CDR2 FQGNSA. CDR3 size: 15 residues. The CDR3 coding sequence is TGTGCCAGCAGCTGGACAATAAGGGAAGGTCAGCCCCAGCATTTT. Protein: CASSWTIREGQPQHF.

The chain employs TRBV5-1 and TRBJ2-7; D is undetermined. Trimming took 4 bases from V and 3 from J, leaving 17 bases between them. CDR1 and CDR2 (germline): SGHRS, YFSETQ. CDR3 length equals 15 residues. CDR3 loop: CASSPRPSDYYEQYF. For the CDR3, the DNA is TGCGCCAGCAGCCCGCGACCAAGCGATTACTACGAGCAGTACTTC.

The gene calls are TRBV6-1 and TRBJ2-7; the match to TRBD2 covers 7 bases. The CDR3 runs 12 residues. Germline V gene sequence: CDR1 MNHNS, CDR2 SASEGT. V was pared by 8 bases and J by 4 bases, with 5 bases of the junction left unmatched. CDR3 in amino acids: CASRDYKYEQYF. In DNA form, the CDR3 reads TGTGCCAGCCGGGACTATAAATACGAGCAGTACTTC.

CDR3 sequence reads: CASSVQGYGYTF. The DNA for the CDR3 is TGTGCCAGCAGTGTACAGGGCTATGGCTACACCTTC. J is TRBJ1-2 and V is TRBV28; a possible D gene is TRBD1 (6 bases). The CDR3 totals 12 residues. Per the germline V gene, CDR1 is MDHEN and CDR2 is SYDVKM. Trimming took off 5 bases at V and 4 bases at J, with 8 bases between the two ends.

The chain carries TRBV5-1 and TRBJ1-1; D unresolved. The ends were cut back, 0 bases at V and 3 bases at J, with 18 bases in the middle. Germline CDR1 is SGHRS and CDR2 is YFSETQ. This CDR3 is built from 17 residues. The chain's CDR3 is CASSLGSGSFGHTEAFF. DNA for the CDR3: TGCGCCAGCAGCTTGGGGTCAGGTTCGTTCGGCCACACTGAAGCTTTCTTT.

The chain couples TRBV19 to TRBJ2-7; maybe TRBD1 (5 bases). This CDR3 is built from 15 residues. V was shortened by 4 bases and J by 6 bases, with 19 bases between the two germline ends. The germline V gene encodes CDR1 LNHDA and CDR2 SQIVND (reference sequence). The CDR3 protein is CASSKRQHSVGEQYF. The CDR3 DNA is TGTGCCAGTAGTAAGAGACAGCATAGTGTGGGCGAGCAGTACTTC. Using reference TRBV19 and TRBJ2-7 for the parts outside the CDR3, the full variable domain is DGGITQSPKYLFRKEGQNVTLSCEQNLNHDAMYWYRQDPGQGLRLIYYSQIVNDFQKGDIAEGYSVSREKKESFPLTVTSAQKNPTAFYLCASSKRQHSVGEQYFGPGTRLTVT.

The rearrangement joins TRBV27 to TRBJ2-7; TRBD2 matches 14 bases. Germline V gene lookup returns CDR1 MNHEY and CDR2 SMNVEV (reference sequence). The CDR3 is 15 residues long. V shed 4 bases and J 3 bases; nucleotides not matched to a gene: 2. CDR3 nucleotides: TGTGCCAGCAGTTACGGGACTAGCGGGGGCTACGAGCAGTACTTC. The encoded protein is CASSYGTSGGYEQYF.

This chain links TRBV9 with TRBJ1-2, with 12 bases aligning to TRBD1. CDR3 length: 17 residues. Germline CDR1 and CDR2: SGDLS and YYNGEE. Trimming cost V 2 bases and J 3 bases; bases outside gene matches: 8. CDR3 in amino acids: CASSVWDRGLGDYGYTF. The CDR3 DNA reads TGTGCCAGCAGCGTCTGGGACAGGGGGCTTGGGGACTATGGCTACACCTTC.

This chain joins TRBV6-1 and TRBJ1-4; D is unclear. Germline assignment: CDR1 MNHNS and CDR2 SASEGT. This CDR3 is 13 amino acids long. V gave up 5 bases and J gave up 4 bases, with 8 bases separating them. In DNA form, the CDR3 reads TGTGCCAGCAGTAAACATCGTAATGAAAAACTGTTTTTT. This gives the protein CASSKHRNEKLFF.

The V gene is TRBV7-7, the J gene TRBJ2-5; TRBD1 aligns across 9 bases. V lost 4 bases and J lost 1; bases outside the gene matches: 10. The CDR3 is 17 amino acids. Germline assignment: CDR1 SSHAT and CDR2 FNYEAQ (reference sequence). This CDR3 is CASSSRYGTGSQETQYF. The CDR3 DNA is TGTGCCAGCAGCTCGAGGTACGGGACAGGGTCCCAAGAGACCCAGTACTTC.

The chain is built from TRBV5-1 and TRBJ2-1; 7 bases are shared with TRBD2. Looked up from germline, CDR1 is SGHRS and CDR2 is YFSETQ. Losses at the gene ends were 0 bases for V and 3 bases for J; bases not matched to a gene: 3. The CDR3 runs to 15 residues. This CDR3 reads CASSLVASGYNEQFF. The CDR3, as DNA: TGCGCCAGCAGCTTGGTAGCTAGCGGCTACAATGAGCAGTTCTTC.

This clone came up once. This chain connects TRBV27 to TRBJ2-7; the match to TRBD2 covers 12 bases. CDR3 length: 17 residues. V lost 8 bases, J lost 2 bases, and 13 bases stayed unmatched. The germline V gene has CDR1 MNHEY and CDR2 SMNVEV (reference sequence). In DNA form, the CDR3 reads TGTGCCAGCCGCTCGTTTGCGCGACTAGCGGGGGCCTACGAGCAGTACTTC. Amino acids: CASRSFARLAGAYEQYF.

The genes are TRBV10-3 and TRBJ1-4; D gene unclear. Deletions cut 5 bases from V and 0 bases from J, with 7 bases between. In germline, CDR1 is ENHRY, CDR2 SYGVKD. The CDR3 has 14 amino acids. The CDR3 nucleotides are TGTGCCATCAGTTCACCGGCAACTAATGAAAAACTGTTTTTT. Translated: CAISSPATNEKLFF.

The V gene is TRBV5-1, the J gene TRBJ1-5; D gene uncertain. V lost 4 bases and J lost 6, with 11 bases in between. This CDR3 region has 13 residues. Per germline, CDR1 SGHRS and CDR2 YFSETQ. The DNA for the CDR3 is TGCGCCAGCAGCCCGGGGAGCGGTCAGCCCCAGCATTTT. This sequence encodes CASSPGSGQPQHF.

The CDR3 region has the DNA TGTGCCAGCAAGGTAGGGGTCACAGATACGCAGTATTTT. Translation gives CASKVGVTDTQYF. This sequence joins TRBV6-1 and TRBJ2-3; a weak D match, TRBD1 (5 bases). This CDR3 has 13 residues. V shed 7 bases and J shed 2 bases, with 10 bases lying between them. CDR1 and CDR2 from the germline V gene are MNHNS and SASEGT.

The genes are TRBV2 and TRBJ2-3; TRBD2 matches at 15 bases. CDR3 length equals 15 residues. With V trimmed by 10 bases and J by 10 bases, 12 bases remained unmatched. Germline V gives CDR1 SNHLY, CDR2 FYNNEI. In nucleotides, the CDR3 is TGTGCCACCAAGCCCGGGACTAGCGGGGGGCGGTCGCAGTATTTT. It is translated as CATKPGTSGGRSQYF.